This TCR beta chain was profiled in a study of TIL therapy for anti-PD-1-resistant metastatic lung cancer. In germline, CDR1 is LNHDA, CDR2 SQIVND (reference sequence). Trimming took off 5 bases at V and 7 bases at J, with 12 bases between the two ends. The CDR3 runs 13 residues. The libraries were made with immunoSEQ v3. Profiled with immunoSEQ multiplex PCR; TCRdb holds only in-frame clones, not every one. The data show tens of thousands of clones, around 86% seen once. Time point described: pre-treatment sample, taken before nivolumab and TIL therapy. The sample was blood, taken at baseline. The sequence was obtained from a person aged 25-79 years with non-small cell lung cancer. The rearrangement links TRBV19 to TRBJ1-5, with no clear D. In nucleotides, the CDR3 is TGTGCCAGTAGTGGCCTCAGCGGGCAGCCCCAGCATTTT. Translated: CASSGLSGQPQHF.